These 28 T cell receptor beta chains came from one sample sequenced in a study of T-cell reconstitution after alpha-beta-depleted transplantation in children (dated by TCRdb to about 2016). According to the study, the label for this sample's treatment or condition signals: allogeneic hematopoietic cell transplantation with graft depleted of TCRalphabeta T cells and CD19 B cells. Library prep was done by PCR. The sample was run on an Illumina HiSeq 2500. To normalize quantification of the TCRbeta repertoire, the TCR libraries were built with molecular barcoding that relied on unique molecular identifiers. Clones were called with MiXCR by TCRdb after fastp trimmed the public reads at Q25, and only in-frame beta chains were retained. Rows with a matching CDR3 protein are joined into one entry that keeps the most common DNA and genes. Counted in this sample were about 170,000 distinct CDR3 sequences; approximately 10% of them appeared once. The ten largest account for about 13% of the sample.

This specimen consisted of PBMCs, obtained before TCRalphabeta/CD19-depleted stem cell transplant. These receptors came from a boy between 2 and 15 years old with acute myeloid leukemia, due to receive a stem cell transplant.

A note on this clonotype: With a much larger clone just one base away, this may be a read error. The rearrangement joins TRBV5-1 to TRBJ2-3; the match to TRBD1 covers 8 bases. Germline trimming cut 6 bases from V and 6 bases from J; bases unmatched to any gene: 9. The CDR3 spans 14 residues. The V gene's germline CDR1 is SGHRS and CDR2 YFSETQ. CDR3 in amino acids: CASTHRGAVDTQYF. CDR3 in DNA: TGCGCCAGCACCCACAGGGGGGCGGTGGATACGCAGTATTTT.

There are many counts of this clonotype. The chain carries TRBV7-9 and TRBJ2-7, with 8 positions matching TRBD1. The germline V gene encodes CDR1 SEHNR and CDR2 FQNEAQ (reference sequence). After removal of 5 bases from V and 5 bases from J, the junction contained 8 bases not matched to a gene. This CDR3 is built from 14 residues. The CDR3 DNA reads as TGTGCCAGCAGCCGAGGAGAGGACAGGGACGAGCAGTACTTC. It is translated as CASSRGEDRDEQYF.

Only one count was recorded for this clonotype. This CDR3 reads CASSPGDFYEQYF. The CDR3 DNA reads as TGTGCCAGCTCACCGGGGGACTTTTACGAGCAGTACTTC. The J gene is TRBJ2-7, the V gene TRBV18, with D perhaps TRBD2 (6 bases). From germline, CDR1 is KGHSH and CDR2 LQKENI. CDR3 length equals 13 residues. The ends were cut back, 3 bases at V and 4 bases at J, with 10 bases in the middle.

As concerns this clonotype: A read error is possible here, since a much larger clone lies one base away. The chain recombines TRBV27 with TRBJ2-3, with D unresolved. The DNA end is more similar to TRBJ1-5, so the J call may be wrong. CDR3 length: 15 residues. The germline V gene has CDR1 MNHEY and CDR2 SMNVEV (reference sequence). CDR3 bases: TGTGCCAGCAGTTTTTTCCCTAGCGCCCCAGGCACGCAGCATTTT. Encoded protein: CASSFFPSAPGTQHF.

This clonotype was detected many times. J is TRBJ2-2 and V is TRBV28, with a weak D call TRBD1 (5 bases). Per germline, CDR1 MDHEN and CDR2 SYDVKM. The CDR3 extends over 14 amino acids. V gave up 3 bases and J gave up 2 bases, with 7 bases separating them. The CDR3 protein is CASSFTGNTGELFF. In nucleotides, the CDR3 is TGTGCCAGCAGTTTCACAGGCAACACCGGGGAGCTGTTTTTT.

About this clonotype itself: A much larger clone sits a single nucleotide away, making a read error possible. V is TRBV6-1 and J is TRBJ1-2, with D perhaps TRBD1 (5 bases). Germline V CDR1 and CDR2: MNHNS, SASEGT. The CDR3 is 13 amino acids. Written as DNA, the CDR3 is TGTGCCAGCACCAACGGGGGAAGGAAAGGCTGCACCTTC. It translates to CASTNGGRKGCTF.

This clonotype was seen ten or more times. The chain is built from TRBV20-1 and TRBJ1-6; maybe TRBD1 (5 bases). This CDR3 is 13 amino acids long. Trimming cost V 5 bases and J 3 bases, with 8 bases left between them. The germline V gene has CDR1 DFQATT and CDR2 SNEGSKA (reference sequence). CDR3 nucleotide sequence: TGCAGTGCTCAGGGATTCTATAATTCACCCCTCCACTTT. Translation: CSAQGFYNSPLHF.

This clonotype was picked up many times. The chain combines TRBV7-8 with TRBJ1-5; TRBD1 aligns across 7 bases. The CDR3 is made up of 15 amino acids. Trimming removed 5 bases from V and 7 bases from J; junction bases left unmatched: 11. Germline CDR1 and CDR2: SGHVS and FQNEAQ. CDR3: CASSLLRTGEQPQHF. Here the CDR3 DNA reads TGTGCCAGCAGCCTACTTAGGACAGGTGAACAGCCCCAGCATTTT.

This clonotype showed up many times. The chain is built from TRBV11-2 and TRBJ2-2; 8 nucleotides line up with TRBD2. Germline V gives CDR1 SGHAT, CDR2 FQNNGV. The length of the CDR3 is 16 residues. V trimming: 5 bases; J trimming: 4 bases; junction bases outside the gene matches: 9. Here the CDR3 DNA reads TGTGCCAGCAGCCCGCCGGGGGGGCCGACCACCGGGGAGCTGTTTTTT. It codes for CASSPPGGPTTGELFF.

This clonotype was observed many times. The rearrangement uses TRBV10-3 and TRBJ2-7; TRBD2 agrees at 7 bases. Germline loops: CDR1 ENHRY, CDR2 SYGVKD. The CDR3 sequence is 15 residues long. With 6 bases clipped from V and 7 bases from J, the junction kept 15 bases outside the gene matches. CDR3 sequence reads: CAIRPGTTGGVEQYF. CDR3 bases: TGTGCCATCAGACCCGGGACTACGGGGGGAGTGGAGCAGTACTTC.

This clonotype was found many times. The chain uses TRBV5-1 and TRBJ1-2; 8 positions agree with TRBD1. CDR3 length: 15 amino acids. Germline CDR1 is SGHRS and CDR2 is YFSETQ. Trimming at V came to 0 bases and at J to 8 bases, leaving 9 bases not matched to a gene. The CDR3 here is CASSLAPGGSGGYTF. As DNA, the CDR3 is TGCGCCAGCAGCTTGGCCCCAGGGGGCTCGGGAGGCTACACCTTC.

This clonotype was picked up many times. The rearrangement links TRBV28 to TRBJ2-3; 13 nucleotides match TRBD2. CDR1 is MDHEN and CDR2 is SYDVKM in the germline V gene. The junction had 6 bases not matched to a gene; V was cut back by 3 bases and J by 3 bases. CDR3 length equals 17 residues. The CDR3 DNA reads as TGTGCCAGCAGTTTGGCTTGGACTAGCGGGAGTACAGATACGCAGTATTTT. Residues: CASSLAWTSGSTDTQYF.

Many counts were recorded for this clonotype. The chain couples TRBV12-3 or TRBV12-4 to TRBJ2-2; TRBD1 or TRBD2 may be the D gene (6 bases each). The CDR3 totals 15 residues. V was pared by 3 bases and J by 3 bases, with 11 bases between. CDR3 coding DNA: TGTGCCAGCAGTTTTCGGGGGCTTGACACCGGGGAGCTGTTTTTT. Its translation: CASSFRGLDTGELFF.

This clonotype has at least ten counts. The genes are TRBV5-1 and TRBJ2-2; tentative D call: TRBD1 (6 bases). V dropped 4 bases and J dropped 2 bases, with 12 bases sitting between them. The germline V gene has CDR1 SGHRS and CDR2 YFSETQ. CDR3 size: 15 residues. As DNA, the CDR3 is TGCGCCAGCAGCGTTGAACAGGGAAACACCGGGGAGCTGTTTTTT. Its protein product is CASSVEQGNTGELFF.

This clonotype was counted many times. The chain's CDR3 is CASSAETDTQYF. The CDR3 bases are TGTGCCAGCAGCGCCGAGACAGATACGCAGTATTTT. The J gene is TRBJ2-3, the V gene TRBV9; no definite D call. This CDR3 contains 12 residues. Germline-derived CDR1 and CDR2 are SGDLS and YYNGEE. The V gene lost 3 bases and the J gene lost 3 bases, with 5 bases spanning the gap.

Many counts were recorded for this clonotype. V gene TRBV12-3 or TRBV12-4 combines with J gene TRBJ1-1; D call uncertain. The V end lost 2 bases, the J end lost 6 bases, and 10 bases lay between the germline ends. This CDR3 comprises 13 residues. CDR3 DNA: TGTGCCAGCAGTTTAAGGGAGGCGGCTGAAGCTTTCTTT. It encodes CASSLREAAEAFF.

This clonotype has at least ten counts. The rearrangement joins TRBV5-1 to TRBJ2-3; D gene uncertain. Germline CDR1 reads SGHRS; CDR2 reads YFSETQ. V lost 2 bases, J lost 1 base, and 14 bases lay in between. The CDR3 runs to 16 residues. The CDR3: CASSFVQTTGTDTQYF. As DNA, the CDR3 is TGCGCCAGCAGCTTCGTACAGACAACTGGCACAGATACGCAGTATTTT.

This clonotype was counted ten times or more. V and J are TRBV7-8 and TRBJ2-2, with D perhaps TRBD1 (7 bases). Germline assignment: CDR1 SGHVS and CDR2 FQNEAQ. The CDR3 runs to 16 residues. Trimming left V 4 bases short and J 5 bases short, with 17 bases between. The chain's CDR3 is CASSSHRGGRTGELFF. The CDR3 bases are TGTGCCAGCAGCTCCCACAGGGGAGGACGAACCGGGGAGCTGTTTTTT.

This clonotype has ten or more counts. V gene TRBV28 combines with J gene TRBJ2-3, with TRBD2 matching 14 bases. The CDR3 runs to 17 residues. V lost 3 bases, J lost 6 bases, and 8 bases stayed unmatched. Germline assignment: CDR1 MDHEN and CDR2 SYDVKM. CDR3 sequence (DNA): TGTGCCAGCAGTTTCCTCGGGACTAGCGGGAGAAGGGATACGCAGTATTTT. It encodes CASSFLGTSGRRDTQYF. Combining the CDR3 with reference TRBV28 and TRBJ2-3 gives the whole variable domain DVKVTQSSRYLVKRTGEKVFLECVQDMDHENMFWYRQDPGLGLRLIYFSYDVKMKEKGDIPEGYSVSREKKERFSLILESASTNQTSMYLCASSFLGTSGRRDTQYFGPGTRLTVL.

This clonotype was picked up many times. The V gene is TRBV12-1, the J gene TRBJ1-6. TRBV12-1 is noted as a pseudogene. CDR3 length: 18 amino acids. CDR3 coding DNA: TGTGCCAGCAGCTTTGAGGGCTCCAAAGGACACCATAATTCACCCCTCCACTTT. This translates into CASSFEGSKGHHNSPLHF.

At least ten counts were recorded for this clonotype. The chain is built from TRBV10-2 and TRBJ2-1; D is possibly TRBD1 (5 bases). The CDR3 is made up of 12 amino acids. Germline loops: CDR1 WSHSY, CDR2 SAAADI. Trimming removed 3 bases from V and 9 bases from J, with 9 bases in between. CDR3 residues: CASSDREGEQFF. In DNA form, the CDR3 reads TGCGCCAGCAGTGACAGGGAAGGTGAGCAGTTCTTC.

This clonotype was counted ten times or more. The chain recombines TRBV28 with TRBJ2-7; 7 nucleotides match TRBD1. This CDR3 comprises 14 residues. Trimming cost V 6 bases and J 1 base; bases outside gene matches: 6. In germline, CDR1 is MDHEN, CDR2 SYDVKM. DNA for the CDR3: TGTGCCAGCAGGGACAGGATAACTTCCTACGAGCAGTACTTC. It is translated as CASRDRITSYEQYF.

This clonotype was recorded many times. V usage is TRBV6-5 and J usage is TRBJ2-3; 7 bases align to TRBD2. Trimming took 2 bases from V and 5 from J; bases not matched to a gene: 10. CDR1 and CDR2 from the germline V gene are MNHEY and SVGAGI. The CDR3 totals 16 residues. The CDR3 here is CASSYEAGRSVDTQYF. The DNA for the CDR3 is TGTGCCAGCAGTTACGAAGCGGGAAGGTCGGTAGATACGCAGTATTTT.

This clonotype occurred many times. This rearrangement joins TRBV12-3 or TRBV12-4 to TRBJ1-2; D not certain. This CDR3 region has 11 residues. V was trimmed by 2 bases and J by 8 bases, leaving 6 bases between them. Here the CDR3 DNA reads TGTGCCAGCAGTTTAAAGCGGGGCTACACCTTC. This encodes CASSLKRGYTF.

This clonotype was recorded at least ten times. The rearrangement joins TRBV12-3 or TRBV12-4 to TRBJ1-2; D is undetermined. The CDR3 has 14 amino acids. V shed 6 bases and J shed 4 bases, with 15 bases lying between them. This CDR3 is CASSYGRSGYGYTF. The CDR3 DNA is TGTGCCAGCAGCTATGGACGGTCTGGCTATGGCTACACCTTC.

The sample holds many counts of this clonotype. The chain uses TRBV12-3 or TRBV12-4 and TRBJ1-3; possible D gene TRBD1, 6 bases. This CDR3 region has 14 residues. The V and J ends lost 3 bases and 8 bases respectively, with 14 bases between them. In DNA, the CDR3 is TGTGCCAGCAGTTTTTATCAGGGGAAAGACACCATATATTTT. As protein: CASSFYQGKDTIYF.

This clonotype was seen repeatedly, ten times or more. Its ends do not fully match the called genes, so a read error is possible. The CDR3 sequence: CVSSFTGDGEQYF. The DNA of the CDR3 is TGCGTCAGCAGCTTCACAGGGGACGGCGAGCAGTACTTC. The chain links TRBV5-1 to TRBJ2-7, with 7 bases fitting TRBD1. This CDR3 has 13 residues. The germline CDR1 and CDR2 sequences are SGHRS and YFSETQ.

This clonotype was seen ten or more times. CDR3 in amino acids: CATRTQDNSPLHF. CDR3 nucleotides: TGTGCCACTAGGACTCAAGATAATTCACCCCTCCACTTT. This chain joins TRBV6-1 and TRBJ1-6; no clear D gene. The CDR3 is 13 amino acids. The V end lost 10 bases, the J end lost 5 bases, and 12 bases lay between the germline ends. The germline V gene encodes CDR1 MNHNS and CDR2 SASEGT.